This T cell receptor (beta chain) derives from a study of breast tumors, draining lymph nodes, adjacent tissues. Study findings and constraints: Compared with basal-like, luminal-like tumors shared significantly more repertoire with nontumor tissue. The lymph node origin of tumor T cells was framed as consistent with a hypothesis, not demonstrated. Tumor repertoires ranked between lymph nodes and nontumor tissue in diversity, with V and J gene preferences. The data were judged consistent with most tumor T cells coming from lymph node and expanding in tumor.

In TCRdb, the multiplex PCR reads were re-called with MiXCR into one record per CDR3 protein. The table lists 200,000 to 300,000 distinct CDR3 sequences, roughly 30% of them singletons. Breast cancer patients provided tissue from their axillary draining lymph nodes. On this clonotype: Its specificity is unknown.

The CDR3 is 14 residues long. The ends lost 3 bases at V and 9 bases at J; junction bases unmatched: 9. Looked up from germline, CDR1 is SGHNT and CDR2 is YYREEE (reference sequence). The sample consisted of axillary lymph node tissue. This chain joins TRBV5-4 and TRBJ2-3; 8 nucleotides agree with TRBD1. The source of this sequence is a female donor with breast cancer. Some clones in this sample may be carry-over from other donors' samples. The CDR3 coding sequence is TGTGCCAGCAGCTCCGGACAGGGCGCCGCAACGCAGTATTTT. Translating it yields CASSSGQGAATQYF.